This TCR beta chain emerged from a study of T-cell memory formation after mild COVID-19. Overall study results and limits: Within pre-infection memory, some responding clones were found, suggesting cross-reactive memory joined. CD4+ contracting clones were found mainly in CM and EM, and CD8+ ones in EMRA.

This clonotype was detected only a few times. The antigen is undetermined. V lost 6 bases and J lost 4; bases outside the gene matches: 4. CDR3 length: 13 amino acids. Germline V gene data show CDR1 as SGHTA and CDR2 as FQGTGA. The 5'RACE method, run with constant-segment primers, produced TCR alpha and TCR beta cDNA libraries (carrying sample barcodes and UMIs). Each CDR3 protein gets one entry after TCRdb re-called the 5' RACE reads with MiXCR. This sample has fewer than 700,000 distinct CDR3 sequences, with roughly a fifth found just once. The origin of this receptor is an adult woman who had mild COVID-19 (a few samples of this study predate the infection). Cell type and time point are not known. The gene calls are TRBV7-3 and TRBJ1-1, with 8 positions matching TRBD1. Sample: PBMCs or a T cell subset sorted from them (not recorded which). CDR3 coding DNA: TGTGCCAGCAGTCAGGGGGCGGCCACTGAAGCTTTCTTT. It specifies CASSQGAATEAFF.